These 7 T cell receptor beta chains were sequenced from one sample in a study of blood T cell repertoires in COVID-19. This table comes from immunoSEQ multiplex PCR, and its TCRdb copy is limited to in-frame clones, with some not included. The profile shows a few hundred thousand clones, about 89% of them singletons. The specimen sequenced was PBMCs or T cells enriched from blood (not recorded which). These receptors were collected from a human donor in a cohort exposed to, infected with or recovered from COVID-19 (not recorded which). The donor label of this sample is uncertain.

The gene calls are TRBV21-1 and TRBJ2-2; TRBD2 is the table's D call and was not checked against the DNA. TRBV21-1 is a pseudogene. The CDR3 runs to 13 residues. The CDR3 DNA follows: TGTGCCAGCAGCCTCCCGAACACCGGGGAGCTGTTTTTT. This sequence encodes CASSLPNTGELFF.

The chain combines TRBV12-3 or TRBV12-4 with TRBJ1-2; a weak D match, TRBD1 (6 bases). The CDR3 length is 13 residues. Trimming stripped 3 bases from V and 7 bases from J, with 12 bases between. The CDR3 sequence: CASSLRGARGYTF. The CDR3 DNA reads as TGTGCCAGCAGTTTGCGGGGGGCGCGTGGCTACACCTTC.

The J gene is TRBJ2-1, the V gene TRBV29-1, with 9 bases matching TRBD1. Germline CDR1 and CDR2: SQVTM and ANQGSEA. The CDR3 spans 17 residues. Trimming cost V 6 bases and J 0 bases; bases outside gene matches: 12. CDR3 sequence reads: CSVRDRAGVRSYNEQFF. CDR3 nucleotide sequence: TGCAGCGTGAGGGACAGGGCAGGAGTCCGCTCCTACAATGAGCAGTTCTTC.

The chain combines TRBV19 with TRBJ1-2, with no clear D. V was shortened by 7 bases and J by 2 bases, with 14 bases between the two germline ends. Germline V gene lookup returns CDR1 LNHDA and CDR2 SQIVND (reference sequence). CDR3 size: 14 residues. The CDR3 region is CASTFPGLNYGYTF. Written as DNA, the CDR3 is TGTGCCAGTACCTTCCCGGGGTTAAACTATGGCTACACCTTC.

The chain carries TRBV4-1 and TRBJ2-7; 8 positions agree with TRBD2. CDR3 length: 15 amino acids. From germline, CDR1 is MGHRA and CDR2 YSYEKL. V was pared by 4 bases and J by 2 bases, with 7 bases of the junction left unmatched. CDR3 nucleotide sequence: TGCGCCAGCAGCCTTCCCGGGACTAGAACCTACGAGCAGTACTTC. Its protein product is CASSLPGTRTYEQYF.

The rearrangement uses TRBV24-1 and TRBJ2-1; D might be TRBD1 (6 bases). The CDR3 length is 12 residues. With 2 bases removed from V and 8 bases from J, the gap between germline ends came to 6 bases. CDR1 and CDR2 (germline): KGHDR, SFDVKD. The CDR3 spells CATSDYRDEQFF. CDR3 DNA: TGTGCCACCAGTGATTACAGGGATGAGCAGTTCTTC.

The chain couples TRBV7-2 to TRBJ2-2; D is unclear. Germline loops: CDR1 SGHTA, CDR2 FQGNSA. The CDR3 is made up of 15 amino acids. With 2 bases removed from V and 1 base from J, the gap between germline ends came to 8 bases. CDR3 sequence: CASSLNGGNTGELFF. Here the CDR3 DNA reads TGTGCCAGCAGCTTAAATGGCGGGAACACCGGGGAGCTGTTTTTT.